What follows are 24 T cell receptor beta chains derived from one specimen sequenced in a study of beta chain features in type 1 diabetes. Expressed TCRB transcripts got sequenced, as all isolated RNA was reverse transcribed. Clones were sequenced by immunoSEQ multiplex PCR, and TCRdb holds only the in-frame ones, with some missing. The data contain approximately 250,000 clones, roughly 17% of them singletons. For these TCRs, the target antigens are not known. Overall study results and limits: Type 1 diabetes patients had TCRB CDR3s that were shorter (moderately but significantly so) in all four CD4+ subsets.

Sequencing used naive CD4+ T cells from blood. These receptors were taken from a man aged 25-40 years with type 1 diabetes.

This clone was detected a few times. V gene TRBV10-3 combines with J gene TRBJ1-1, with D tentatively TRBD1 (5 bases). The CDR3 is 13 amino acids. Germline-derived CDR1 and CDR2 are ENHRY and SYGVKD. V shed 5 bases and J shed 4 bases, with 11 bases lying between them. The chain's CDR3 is CAISSGPFTEAFF. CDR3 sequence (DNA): TGTGCCATCAGTTCGGGACCCTTCACTGAAGCTTTCTTT.

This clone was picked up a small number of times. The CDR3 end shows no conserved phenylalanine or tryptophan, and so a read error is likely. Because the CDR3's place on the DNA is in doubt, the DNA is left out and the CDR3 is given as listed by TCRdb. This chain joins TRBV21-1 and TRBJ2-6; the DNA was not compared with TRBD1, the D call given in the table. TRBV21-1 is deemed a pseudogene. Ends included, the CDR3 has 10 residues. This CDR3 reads CASSNDRLRA.

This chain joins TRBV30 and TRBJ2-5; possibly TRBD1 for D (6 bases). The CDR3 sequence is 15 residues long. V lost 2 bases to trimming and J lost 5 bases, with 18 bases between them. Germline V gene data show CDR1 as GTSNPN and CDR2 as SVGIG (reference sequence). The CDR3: CAWSLQTGPGETQYF. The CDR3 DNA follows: TGTGCCTGGAGTCTTCAGACAGGACCGGGGGAGACCCAGTACTTC.

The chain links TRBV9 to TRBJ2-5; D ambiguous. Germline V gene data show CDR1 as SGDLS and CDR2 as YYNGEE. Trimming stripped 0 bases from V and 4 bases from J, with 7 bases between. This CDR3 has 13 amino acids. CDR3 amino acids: CASSVASTETQYF. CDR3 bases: TGTGCCAGCAGCGTAGCGTCTACAGAGACCCAGTACTTC.

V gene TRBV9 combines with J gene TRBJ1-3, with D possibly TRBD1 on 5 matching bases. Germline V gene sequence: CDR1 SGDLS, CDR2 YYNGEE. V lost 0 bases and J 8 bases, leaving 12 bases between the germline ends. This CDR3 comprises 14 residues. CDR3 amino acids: CASSVAEGMHTIYF. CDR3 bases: TGTGCCAGCAGCGTAGCGGAGGGGATGCACACCATATATTTT.

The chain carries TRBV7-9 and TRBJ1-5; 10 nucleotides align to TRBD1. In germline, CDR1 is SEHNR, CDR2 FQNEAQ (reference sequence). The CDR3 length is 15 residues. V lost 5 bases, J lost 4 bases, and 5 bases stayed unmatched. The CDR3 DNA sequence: TGTGCCAGCAGCCCTGGGACAGGGGAGAATCAGCCCCAGCATTTT. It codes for CASSPGTGENQPQHF.

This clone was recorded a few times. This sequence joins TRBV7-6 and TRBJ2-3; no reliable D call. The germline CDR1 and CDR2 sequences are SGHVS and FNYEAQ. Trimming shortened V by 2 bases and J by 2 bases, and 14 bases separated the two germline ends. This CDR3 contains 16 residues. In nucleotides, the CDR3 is TGTGCCAGCAGCTTACGCCTTTTCGGCGTCACAGATACGCAGTATTTT. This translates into CASSLRLFGVTDTQYF.

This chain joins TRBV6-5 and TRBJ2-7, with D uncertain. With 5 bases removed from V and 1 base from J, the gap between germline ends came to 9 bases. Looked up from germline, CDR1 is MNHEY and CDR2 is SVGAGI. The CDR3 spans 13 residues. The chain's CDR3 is CASSLTISYEQYF. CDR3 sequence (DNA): TGTGCCAGCAGTCTGACGATTTCCTACGAGCAGTACTTC.

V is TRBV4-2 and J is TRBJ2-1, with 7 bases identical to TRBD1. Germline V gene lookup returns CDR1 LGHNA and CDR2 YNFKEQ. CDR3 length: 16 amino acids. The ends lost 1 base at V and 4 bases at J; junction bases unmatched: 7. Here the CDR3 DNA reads TGTGCCAGCAGCCAAGTTGGACAGGCGATATACAATGAGCAGTTCTTC. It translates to CASSQVGQAIYNEQFF.

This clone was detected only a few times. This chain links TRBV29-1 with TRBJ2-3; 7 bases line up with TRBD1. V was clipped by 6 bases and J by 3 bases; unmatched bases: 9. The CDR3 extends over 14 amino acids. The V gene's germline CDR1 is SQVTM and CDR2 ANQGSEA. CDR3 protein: CSVIPPRGTDTQYF. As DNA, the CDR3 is TGCAGCGTCATCCCCCCCAGGGGGACAGATACGCAGTATTTT.

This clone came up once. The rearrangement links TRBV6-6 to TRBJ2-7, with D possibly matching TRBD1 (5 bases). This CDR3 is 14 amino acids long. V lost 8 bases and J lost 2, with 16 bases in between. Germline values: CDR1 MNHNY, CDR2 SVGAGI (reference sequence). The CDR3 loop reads CASVTDPSAYEQYF. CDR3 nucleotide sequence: TGTGCCAGCGTGACAGACCCCAGCGCCTACGAGCAGTACTTC.

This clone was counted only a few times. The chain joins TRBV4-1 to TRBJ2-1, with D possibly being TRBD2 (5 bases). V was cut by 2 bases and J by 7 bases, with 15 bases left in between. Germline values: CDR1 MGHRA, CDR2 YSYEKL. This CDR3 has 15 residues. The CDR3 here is CASSQLTGIGNEQFF. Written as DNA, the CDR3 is TGCGCCAGCAGCCAATTGACGGGGATCGGGAATGAGCAGTTCTTC.

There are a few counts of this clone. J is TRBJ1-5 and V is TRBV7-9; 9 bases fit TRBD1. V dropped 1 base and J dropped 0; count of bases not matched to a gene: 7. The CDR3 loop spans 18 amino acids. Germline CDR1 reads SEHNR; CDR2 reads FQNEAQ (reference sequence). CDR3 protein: CASSLGGTGRYSNQPQHF. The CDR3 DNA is TGTGCCAGCAGCTTAGGAGGGACAGGGCGATATAGCAATCAGCCCCAGCATTTT. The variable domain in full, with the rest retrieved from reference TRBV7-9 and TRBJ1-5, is DTGVSQNPRHKITKRGQNVTFRCDPISEHNRLYWYRQTLGQGPEFLTYFQNEAQLEKSRLLSDRFSAERPKGSFSTLEIQRTEQGDSAMYLCASSLGGTGRYSNQPQHFGDGTRLSIL.

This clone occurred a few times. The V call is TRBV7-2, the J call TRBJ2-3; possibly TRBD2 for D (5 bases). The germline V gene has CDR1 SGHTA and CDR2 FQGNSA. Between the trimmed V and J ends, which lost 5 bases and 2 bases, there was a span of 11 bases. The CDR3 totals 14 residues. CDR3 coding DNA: TGTGCCAGCAGCCAACGTAGCGTCACAGATACGCAGTATTTT. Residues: CASSQRSVTDTQYF.

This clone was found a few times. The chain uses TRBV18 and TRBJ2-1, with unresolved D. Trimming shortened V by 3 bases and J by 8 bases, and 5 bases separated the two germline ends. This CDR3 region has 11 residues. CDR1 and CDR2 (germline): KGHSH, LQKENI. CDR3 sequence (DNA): TGTGCCAGCTCACCCCGACATGAGCAGTTCTTC. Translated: CASSPRHEQFF.

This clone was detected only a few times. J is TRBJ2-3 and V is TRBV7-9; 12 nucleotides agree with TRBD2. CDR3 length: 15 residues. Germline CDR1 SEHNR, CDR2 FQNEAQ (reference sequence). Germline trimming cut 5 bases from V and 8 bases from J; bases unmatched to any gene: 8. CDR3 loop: CASSLGLAGKGTQYF. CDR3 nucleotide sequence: TGTGCCAGCAGCCTCGGACTAGCGGGAAAGGGTACGCAGTATTTT.

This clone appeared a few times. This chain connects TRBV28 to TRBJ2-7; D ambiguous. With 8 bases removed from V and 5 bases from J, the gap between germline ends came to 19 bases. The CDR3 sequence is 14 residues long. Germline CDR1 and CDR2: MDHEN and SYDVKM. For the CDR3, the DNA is TGTGCCAGCGTCCTTACCCTCGTGGGGAACGAGCAGTACTTC. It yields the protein CASVLTLVGNEQYF. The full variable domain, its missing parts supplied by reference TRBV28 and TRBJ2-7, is DVKVTQSSRYLVKRTGEKVFLECVQDMDHENMFWYRQDPGLGLRLIYFSYDVKMKEKGDIPEGYSVSREKKERFSLILESASTNQTSMYLCASVLTLVGNEQYFGPGTRLTVT.

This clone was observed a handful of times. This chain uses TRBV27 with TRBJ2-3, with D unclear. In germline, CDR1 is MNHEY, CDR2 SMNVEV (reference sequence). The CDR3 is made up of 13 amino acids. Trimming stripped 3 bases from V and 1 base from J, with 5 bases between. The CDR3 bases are TGTGCCAGCAGTTTTCAGGGCACAGATACGCAGTATTTT. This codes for CASSFQGTDTQYF.

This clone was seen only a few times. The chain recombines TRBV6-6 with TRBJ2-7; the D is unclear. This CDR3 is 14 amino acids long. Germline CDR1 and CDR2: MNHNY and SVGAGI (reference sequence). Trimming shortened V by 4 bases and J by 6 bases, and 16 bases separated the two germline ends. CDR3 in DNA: TGTGCCAGCAGTTCACCTGGTACGGATAGCGAGCAGTACTTC. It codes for CASSSPGTDSEQYF.

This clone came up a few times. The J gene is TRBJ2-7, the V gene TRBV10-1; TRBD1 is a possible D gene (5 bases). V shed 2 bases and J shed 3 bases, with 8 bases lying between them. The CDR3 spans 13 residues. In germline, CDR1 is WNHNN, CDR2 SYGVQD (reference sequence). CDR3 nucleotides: TGCGCCAGCAGTGAGGACAGCTTCTACGAGCAGTACTTC. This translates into CASSEDSFYEQYF.

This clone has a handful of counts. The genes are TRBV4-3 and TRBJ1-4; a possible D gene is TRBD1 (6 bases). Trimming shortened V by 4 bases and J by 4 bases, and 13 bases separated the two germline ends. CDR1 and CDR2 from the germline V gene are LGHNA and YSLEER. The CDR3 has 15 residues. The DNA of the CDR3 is TGCGCCAGCAGCCTTGGCGGGGGGCTTAATGAAAAACTGTTTTTT. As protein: CASSLGGGLNEKLFF.

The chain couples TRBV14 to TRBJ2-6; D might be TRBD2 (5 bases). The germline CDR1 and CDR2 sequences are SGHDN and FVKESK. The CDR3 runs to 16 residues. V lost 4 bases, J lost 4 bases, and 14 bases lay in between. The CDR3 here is CASSLHPGFGANVLTF. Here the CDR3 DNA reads TGTGCCAGCAGCCTCCACCCGGGGTTCGGGGCCAACGTCCTGACTTTC.

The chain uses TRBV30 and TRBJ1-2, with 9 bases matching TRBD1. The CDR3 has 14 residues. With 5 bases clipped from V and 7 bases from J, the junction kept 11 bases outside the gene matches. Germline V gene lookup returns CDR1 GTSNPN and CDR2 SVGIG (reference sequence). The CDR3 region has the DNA TGTGCCTGGCAGACCCGGGACAGGGTCGGTGGCTACACCTTC. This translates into CAWQTRDRVGGYTF.

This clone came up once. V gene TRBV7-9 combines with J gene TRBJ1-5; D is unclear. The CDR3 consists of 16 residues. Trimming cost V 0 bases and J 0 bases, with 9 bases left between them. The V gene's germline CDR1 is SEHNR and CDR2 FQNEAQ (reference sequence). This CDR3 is CASSLAAGYSNQPQHF. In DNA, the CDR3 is TGTGCCAGCAGCTTAGCGGCAGGTTATAGCAATCAGCCCCAGCATTTT.